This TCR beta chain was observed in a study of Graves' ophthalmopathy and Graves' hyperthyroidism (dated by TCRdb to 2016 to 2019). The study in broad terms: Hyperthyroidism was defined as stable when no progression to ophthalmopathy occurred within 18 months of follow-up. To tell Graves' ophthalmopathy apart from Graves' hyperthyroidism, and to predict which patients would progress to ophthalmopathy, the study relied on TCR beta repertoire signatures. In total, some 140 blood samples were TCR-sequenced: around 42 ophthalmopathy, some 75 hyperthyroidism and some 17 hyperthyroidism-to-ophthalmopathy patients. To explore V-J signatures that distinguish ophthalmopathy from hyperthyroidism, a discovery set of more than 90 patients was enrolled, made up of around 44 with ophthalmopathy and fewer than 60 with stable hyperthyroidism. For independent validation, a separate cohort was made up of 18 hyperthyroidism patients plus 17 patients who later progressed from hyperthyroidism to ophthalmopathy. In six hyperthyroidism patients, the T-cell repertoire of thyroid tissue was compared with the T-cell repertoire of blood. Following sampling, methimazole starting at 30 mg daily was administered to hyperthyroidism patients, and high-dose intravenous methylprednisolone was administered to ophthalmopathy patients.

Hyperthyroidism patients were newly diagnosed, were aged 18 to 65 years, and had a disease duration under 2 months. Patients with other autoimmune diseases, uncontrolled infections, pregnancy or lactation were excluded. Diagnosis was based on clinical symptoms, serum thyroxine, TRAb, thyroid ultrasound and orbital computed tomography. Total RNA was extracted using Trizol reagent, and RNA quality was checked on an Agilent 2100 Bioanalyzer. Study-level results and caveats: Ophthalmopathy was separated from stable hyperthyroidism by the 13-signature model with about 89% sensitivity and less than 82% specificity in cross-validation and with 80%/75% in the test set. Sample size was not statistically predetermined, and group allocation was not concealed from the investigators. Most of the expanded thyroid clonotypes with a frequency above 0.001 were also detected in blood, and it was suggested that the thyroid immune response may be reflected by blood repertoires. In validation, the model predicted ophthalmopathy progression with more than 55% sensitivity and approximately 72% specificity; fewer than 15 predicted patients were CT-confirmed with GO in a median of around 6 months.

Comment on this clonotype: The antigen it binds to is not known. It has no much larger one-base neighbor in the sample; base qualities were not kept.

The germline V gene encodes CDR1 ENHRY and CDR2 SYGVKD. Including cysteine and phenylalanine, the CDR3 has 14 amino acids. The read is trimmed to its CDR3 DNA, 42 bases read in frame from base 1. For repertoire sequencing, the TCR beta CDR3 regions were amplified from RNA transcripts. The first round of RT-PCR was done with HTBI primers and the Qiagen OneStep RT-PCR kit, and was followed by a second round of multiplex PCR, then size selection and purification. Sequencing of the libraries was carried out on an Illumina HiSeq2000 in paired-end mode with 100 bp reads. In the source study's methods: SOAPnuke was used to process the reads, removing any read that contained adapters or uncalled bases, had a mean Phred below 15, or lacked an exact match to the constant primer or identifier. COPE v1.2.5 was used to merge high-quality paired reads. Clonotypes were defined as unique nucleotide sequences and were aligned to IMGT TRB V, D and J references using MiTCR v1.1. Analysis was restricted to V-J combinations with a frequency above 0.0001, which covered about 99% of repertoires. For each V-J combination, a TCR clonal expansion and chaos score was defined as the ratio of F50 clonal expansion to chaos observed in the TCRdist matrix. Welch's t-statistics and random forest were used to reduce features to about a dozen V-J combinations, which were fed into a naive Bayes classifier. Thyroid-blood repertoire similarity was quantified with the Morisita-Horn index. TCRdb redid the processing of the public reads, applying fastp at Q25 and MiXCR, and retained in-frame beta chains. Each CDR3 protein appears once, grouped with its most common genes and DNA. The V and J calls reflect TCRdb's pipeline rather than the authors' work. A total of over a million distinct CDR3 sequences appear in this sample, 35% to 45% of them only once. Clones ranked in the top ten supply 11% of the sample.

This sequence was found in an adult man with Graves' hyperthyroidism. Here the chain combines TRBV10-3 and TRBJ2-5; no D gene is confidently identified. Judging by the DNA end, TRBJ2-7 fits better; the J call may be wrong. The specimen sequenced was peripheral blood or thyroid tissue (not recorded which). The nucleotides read TGTGCCATCAGTGAGTCGAATTCCAACTACGAGCAGTACTTC. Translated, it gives CAISESNSNYEQYF.